These T cell receptor beta chains were read from a single sample in a study of blood T cell repertoires in COVID-19. The repertoire was sequenced with immunoSEQ multiplex PCR; TCRdb's copy has only in-frame clones and lacks some. The table records 190,000 or so clones, about 82% of them present only once. Sequenced input: PBMCs or T cells enriched from blood (not recorded which). Receptor source: a woman between 25 and 40 years old who had recovered from COVID-19. Both conserved end residues are part of each CDR3. The D gene is left open where the match is weak. Clone sizes are given selectively: once, few, many, or a class where the clone is expanded.

clone_size: NA; j_call: TRBJ2-7; d_call: NA; v_call: TRBV6-5; cdr3_aa: CASLSLAFYEQYF; cdr3_nt: TGTGCCAGCCTATCCCTAGCATTCTACGAGCAGTACTTC
clone_size: NA; j_call: TRBJ1-1; d_call: NA; v_call: TRBV6-1; cdr3_aa: CASSESRQEAFF; cdr3_nt: TGTGCCAGCAGTGAATCTAGGCAGGAAGCTTTCTTT
clone_size: NA; j_call: TRBJ2-7; d_call: TRBD2; v_call: TRBV6-2/TRBV6-3; cdr3_aa: CASSYSKLAGDPYEQYF; cdr3_nt: TGTGCCAGCAGTTACTCGAAGTTAGCGGGAGATCCCTACGAGCAGTACTTC
clone_size: NA; j_call: TRBJ2-3; d_call: TRBD2; v_call: TRBV11-2; cdr3_aa: CASSSGLVSTLDTQYF; cdr3_nt: TGTGCCAGCAGCTCAGGACTAGTGAGCACTCTCGATACGCAGTATTTT
clone_size: NA; j_call: TRBJ2-1; d_call: TRBD2; v_call: TRBV15; cdr3_aa: CATSRVGAGGSYNEQFF; cdr3_nt: TGTGCCACCAGCAGAGTAGGTGCGGGAGGCTCCTACAATGAGCAGTTCTTC
clone_size: NA; j_call: TRBJ2-4; d_call: NA; v_call: TRBV6-5; cdr3_aa: CAGDDGGGNIQYF; cdr3_nt: TGTGCCGGGGATGACGGTGGAGGAAACATTCAGTACTTC
clone_size: NA; j_call: TRBJ2-3; d_call: TRBD2; v_call: TRBV10-3; cdr3_aa: CATRGGLAGATDTQYF; cdr3_nt: TGTGCCACCCGGGGGGGGCTAGCGGGAGCCACAGATACGCAGTATTTT
clone_size: NA; j_call: TRBJ2-3; d_call: NA; v_call: TRBV6-5; cdr3_aa: CASSYTDTSTDTQYF; cdr3_nt: TGTGCCAGCAGTTACACCGACACCAGCACAGATACGCAGTATTTT
clone_size: many; j_call: TRBJ1-5; d_call: NA; v_call: TRBV20-1; cdr3_aa: CSASVLAGSNQPQHF; cdr3_nt: TGCAGTGCTAGTGTTTTGGCGGGGAGCAATCAGCCCCAGCATTTT
clone_size: NA; j_call: TRBJ1-6; d_call: NA; v_call: TRBV25-1; cdr3_aa: CASSEAGRESSPLHF; cdr3_nt: TGTGCCAGCAGTGAAGCCGGCAGGGAATCTTCACCCCTCCACTTT
clone_size: NA; j_call: TRBJ1-4; d_call: TRBD1; v_call: TRBV2; cdr3_aa: CASSTTGEDEKLFF; cdr3_nt: TGTGCCAGCAGTACGACAGGGGAGGACGAAAAACTGTTTTTT
clone_size: NA; j_call: TRBJ1-4; d_call: NA; v_call: TRBV28; cdr3_aa: CASSFRLTNEKLFF; cdr3_nt: TGTGCCAGCAGTTTTCGGTTAACTAATGAAAAACTGTTTTTT
clone_size: NA; j_call: TRBJ1-1; d_call: NA; v_call: TRBV7-9; cdr3_aa: CASSLMGGEAFF; cdr3_nt: TGTGCCAGCAGCTTAATGGGGGGAGAAGCTTTCTTT
clone_size: NA; j_call: TRBJ1-1; d_call: NA; v_call: TRBV7-9; cdr3_aa: CASSLVRAAMNTEAFF; cdr3_nt: TGTGCCAGCAGCTTAGTGAGGGCAGCAATGAACACTGAAGCTTTCTTT
clone_size: NA; j_call: TRBJ2-1; d_call: TRBD2; v_call: TRBV9; cdr3_aa: CASSVDLAGVLHNEQFF; cdr3_nt: TGTGCCAGCAGCGTAGATCTTGCGGGAGTTCTCCACAATGAGCAGTTCTTC
clone_size: once; j_call: TRBJ1-1; d_call: NA; v_call: TRBV16; cdr3_aa: CASSQNRVNTEAFF; cdr3_nt: TGTGCCAGCAGCCAGAACAGGGTAAACACTGAAGCTTTCTTT
clone_size: once; j_call: TRBJ1-1; d_call: NA; v_call: TRBV12-2; cdr3_aa: CASRLARVVGRYTEAFF; cdr3_nt: TGTGCAAGTCGCTTAGCGCGGGTGGTCGGCAGATACACTGAAGCTTTCTTT
clone_size: NA; j_call: TRBJ1-6; d_call: NA; v_call: TRBV4-2; cdr3_aa: CASSQSGNGLYNSPLHF; cdr3_nt: TGTGCCAGCAGCCAATCGGGGAATGGCTTGTATAATTCACCCCTCCACTTT
clone_size: NA; j_call: TRBJ1-2; d_call: NA; v_call: TRBV4-1; cdr3_aa: CASSQRENTNYGYTF; cdr3_nt: TGCGCCAGCAGCCAACGGGAAAATACTAACTATGGCTACACCTTC
clone_size: NA; j_call: TRBJ2-1; d_call: TRBD1; v_call: TRBV12-5; cdr3_aa: CASGFSLRDRDNEQFF; cdr3_nt: TGTGCTAGTGGTTTCTCCCTTCGGGACAGGGACAATGAGCAGTTCTTC
clone_size: once; j_call: TRBJ1-6; d_call: NA; v_call: TRBV7-2; cdr3_aa: CASSEQGINSPLHF; cdr3_nt: TGTGCCAGCAGCGAACAGGGAATTAATTCACCCCTCCACTTT